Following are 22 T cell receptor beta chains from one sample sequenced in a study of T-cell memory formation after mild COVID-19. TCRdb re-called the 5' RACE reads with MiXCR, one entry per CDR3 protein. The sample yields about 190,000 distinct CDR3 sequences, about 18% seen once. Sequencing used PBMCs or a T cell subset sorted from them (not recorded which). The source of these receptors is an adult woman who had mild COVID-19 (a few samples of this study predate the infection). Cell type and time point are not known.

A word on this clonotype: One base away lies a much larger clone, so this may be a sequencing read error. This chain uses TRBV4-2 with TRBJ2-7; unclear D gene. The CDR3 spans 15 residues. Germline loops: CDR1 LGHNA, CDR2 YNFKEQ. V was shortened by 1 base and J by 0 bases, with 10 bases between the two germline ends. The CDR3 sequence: CASSQAAESSYEQYF. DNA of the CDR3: TGTGCCAGCAGCCAAGCGGCGGAGAGCTCCTACGAGCAGTACTTC.

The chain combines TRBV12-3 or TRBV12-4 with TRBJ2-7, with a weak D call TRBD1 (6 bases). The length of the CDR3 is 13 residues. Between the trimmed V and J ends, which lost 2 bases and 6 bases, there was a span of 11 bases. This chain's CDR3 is CASSLRDTFEQYF. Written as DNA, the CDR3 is TGTGCCAGCAGTTTACGGGACACCTTCGAGCAGTACTTC.

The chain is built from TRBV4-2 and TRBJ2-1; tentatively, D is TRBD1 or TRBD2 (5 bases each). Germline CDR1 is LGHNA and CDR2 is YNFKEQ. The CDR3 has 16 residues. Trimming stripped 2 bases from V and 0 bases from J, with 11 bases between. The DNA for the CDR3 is TGTGCCAGCAGCCAACGACGGGGCTTCTCCTACAATGAGCAGTTCTTC. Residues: CASSQRRGFSYNEQFF.

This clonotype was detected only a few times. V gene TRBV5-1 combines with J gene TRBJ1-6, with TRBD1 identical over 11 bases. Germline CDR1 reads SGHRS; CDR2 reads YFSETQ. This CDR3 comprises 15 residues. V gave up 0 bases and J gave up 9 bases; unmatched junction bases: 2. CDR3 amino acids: CASSLEGQGGSPLHF. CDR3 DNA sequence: TGCGCCAGCAGCTTGGAGGGACAGGGGGGTTCACCCCTCCACTTT. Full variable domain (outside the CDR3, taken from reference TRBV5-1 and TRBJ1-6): KAGVTQTPRYLIKTRGQQVTLSCSPISGHRSVSWYQQTPGQGLQFLFEYFSETQRNKGNFPGRFSGRQFSNSRSEMNVSTLELGDSALYLCASSLEGQGGSPLHFGNGTRLTVT.

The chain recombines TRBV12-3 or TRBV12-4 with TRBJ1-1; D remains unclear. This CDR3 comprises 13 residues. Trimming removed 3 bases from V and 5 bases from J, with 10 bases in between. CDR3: CASSFGSGTEAFF. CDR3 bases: TGTGCCAGCAGTTTTGGATCTGGTACTGAAGCTTTCTTT.

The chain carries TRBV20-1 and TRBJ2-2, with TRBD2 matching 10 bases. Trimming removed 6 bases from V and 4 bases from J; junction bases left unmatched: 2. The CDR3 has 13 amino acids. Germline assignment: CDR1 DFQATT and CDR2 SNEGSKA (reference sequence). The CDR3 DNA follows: TGCAGTGCCCGGACTAGCGGCACCGGGGAGCTGTTTTTT. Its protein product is CSARTSGTGELFF.

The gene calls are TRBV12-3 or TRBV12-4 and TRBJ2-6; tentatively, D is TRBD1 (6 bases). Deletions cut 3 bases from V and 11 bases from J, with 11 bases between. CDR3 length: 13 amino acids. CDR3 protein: CASSLDTGYVLTF. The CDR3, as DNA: TGTGCCAGCAGTTTGGACACAGGGTACGTCCTGACTTTC.

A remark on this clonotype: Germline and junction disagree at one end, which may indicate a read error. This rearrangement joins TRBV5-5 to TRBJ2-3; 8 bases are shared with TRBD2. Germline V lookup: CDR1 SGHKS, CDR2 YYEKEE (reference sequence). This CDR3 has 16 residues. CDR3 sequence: CASRLGPSGSTDTQYF. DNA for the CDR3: TGTGCCAGCAGATTGGGGCCTAGCGGGAGCACAGATACGCAGTATTTT.

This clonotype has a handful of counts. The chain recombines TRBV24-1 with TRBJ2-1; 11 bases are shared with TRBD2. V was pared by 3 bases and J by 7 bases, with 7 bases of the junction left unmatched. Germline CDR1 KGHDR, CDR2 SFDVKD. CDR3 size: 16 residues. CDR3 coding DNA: TGTGCCACCAGTGATCTTAGCGGGAGGGCCGATAATGAGCAGTTCTTC. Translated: CATSDLSGRADNEQFF.

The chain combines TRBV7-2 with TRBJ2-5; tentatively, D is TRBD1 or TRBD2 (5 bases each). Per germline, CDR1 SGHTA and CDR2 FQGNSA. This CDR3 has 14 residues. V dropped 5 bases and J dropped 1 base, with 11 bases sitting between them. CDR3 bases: TGTGCCAGCAGCCCGGGACGGGTCCAAGAGACCCAGTACTTC. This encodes CASSPGRVQETQYF.

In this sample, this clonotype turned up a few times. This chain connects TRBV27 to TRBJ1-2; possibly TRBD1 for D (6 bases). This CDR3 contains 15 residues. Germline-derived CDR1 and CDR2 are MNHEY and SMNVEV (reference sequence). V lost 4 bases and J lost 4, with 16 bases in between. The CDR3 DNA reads TGTGCCAGCAGTTCGGGGGGCAGCGACTTCTATGGCTACACCTTC. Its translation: CASSSGGSDFYGYTF.

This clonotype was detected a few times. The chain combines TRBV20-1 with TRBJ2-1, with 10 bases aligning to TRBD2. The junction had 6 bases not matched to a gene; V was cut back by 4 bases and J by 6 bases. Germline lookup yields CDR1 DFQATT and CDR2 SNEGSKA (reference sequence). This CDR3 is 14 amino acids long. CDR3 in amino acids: CSATGTSVGNEQFF. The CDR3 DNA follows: TGCAGTGCTACCGGGACTAGCGTGGGCAATGAGCAGTTCTTC.

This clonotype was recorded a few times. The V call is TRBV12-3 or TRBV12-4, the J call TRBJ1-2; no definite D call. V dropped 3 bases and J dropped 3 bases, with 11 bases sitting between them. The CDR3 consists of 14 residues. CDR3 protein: CASSFGVTYYGYTF. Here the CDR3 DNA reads TGTGCCAGCAGTTTCGGTGTCACATACTATGGCTACACCTTC.

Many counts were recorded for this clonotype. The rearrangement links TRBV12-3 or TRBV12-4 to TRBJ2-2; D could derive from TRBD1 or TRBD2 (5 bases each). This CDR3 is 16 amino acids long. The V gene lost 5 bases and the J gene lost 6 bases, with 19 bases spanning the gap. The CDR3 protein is CASSRMGTFVPGELFF. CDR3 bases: TGTGCCAGCAGTAGAATGGGGACGTTTGTCCCCGGGGAGCTGTTTTTT.

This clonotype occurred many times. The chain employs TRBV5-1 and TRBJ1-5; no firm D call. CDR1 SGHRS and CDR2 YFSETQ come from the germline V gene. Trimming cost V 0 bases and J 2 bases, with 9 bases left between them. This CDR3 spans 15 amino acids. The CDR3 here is CASSLGFSGNQPQHF. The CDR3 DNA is TGCGCCAGCAGCTTGGGTTTTTCGGGCAATCAGCCCCAGCATTTT.

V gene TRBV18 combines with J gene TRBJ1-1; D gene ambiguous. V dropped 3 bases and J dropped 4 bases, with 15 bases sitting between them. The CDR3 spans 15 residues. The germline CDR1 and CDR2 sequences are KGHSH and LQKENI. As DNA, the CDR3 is TGTGCCAGCTCACCGCGCAGGTCGCCCGGCACTGAAGCTTTCTTT. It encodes CASSPRRSPGTEAFF.

Here the CDR3 DNA reads TGTGCCAGCAGCTGGGGACAGGGAGTCCGCGAGCAGTACTTC. This translates into CASSWGQGVREQYF. This chain joins TRBV5-6 and TRBJ2-7; TRBD1 agrees at 9 bases. The length of the CDR3 is 14 residues. Germline trimming cut 3 bases from V and 6 bases from J; bases unmatched to any gene: 7. Germline CDR1 is SGHDT and CDR2 is YYEEEE.

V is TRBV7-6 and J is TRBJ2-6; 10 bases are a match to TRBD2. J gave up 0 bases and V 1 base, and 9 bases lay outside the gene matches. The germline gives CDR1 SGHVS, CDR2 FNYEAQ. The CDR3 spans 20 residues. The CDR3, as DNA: TGTGCCAGCAGCTTAGGCTCCTCGGGACTAGCGTTCTCTGGGGCCAACGTCCTGACTTTC. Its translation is CASSLGSSGLAFSGANVLTF.

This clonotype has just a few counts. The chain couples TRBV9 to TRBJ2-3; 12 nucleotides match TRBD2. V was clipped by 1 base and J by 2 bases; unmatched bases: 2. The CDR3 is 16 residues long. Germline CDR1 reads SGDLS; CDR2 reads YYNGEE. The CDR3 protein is CASSVRLAGDTDTQYF. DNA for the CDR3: TGTGCCAGCAGCGTAAGACTAGCGGGGGACACAGATACGCAGTATTTT.

CDR3 protein: CASSKLNTEAFF. The CDR3, as DNA: TGTGCCAGCAGCAAGCTGAACACTGAAGCTTTCTTT. The chain has TRBV6-6 and TRBJ1-1; D not certain. Trimming pared 6 bases from V and 0 bases from J, leaving 5 bases between. The CDR3 sequence is 12 residues long. Germline V gene data show CDR1 as MNHNY and CDR2 as SVGAGI (reference sequence).

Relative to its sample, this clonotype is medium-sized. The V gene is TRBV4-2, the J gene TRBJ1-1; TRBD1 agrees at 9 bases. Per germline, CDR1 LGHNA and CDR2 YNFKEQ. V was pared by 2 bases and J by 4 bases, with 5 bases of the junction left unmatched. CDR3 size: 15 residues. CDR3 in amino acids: CASSQPDRGFTEAFF. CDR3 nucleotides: TGTGCCAGCAGCCAACCGGACAGGGGTTTCACTGAAGCTTTCTTT.

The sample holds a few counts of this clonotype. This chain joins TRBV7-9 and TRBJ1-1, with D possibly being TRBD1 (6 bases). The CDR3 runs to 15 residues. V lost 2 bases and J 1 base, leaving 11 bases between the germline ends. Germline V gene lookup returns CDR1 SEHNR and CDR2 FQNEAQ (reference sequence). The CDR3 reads CASSLQGGGNTEAFF. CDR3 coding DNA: TGTGCCAGCAGCTTACAAGGGGGGGGGAACACTGAAGCTTTCTTT.